The 20 T cell receptor beta chains listed next were all sequenced from one sample in a study of blood T cell repertoires in COVID-19. Clones were read by immunoSEQ multiplex PCR, and TCRdb kept only the in-frame ones, dropping some. The sample shows 200,000 to 250,000 clones, around 81% of them seen only once. What was sequenced was PBMCs or T cells enriched from blood (not recorded which). The receptors come from a woman aged 50 to 60 with acute COVID-19.

The chain combines TRBV7-2 with TRBJ2-2; 7 bases map to TRBD1. Germline values: CDR1 SGHTA, CDR2 FQGNSA. V was pared by 4 bases and J by 3 bases, with 5 bases of the junction left unmatched. This CDR3 comprises 15 residues. The CDR3 DNA sequence: TGTGCCAGCAGCTCAGACAGGGCACACACCGGGGAGCTGTTTTTT. Protein product: CASSSDRAHTGELFF.

The V call is TRBV18, the J call TRBJ2-3, with TRBD2 matching over 13 bases. With V trimmed by 4 bases and J by 6 bases, 4 bases remained unmatched. The CDR3 contains 15 residues. The germline V gene encodes CDR1 KGHSH and CDR2 LQKENI. The CDR3: CASSQGLAGEDTQYF. The CDR3 nucleotides read TGTGCCAGCTCACAAGGACTAGCGGGAGAGGATACGCAGTATTTT.

The chain has TRBV28 and TRBJ2-5; 7 positions agree with TRBD1. Looked up from germline, CDR1 is MDHEN and CDR2 is SYDVKM. V dropped 6 bases and J dropped 5; count of bases not matched to a gene: 6. This CDR3 region has 13 residues. The DNA for the CDR3 is TGTGCCAGCAGGACAGGGATCTTGGAGACCCAGTACTTC. It encodes CASRTGILETQYF.

This chain uses TRBV28 with TRBJ1-2, with a weak D call TRBD1 (5 bases). The CDR3 has 13 amino acids. From germline, CDR1 is MDHEN and CDR2 SYDVKM. The ends were cut back, 6 bases at V and 4 bases at J, with 12 bases in the middle. The CDR3 here is CASRKTARYGYTF. The CDR3 bases are TGTGCCAGCAGAAAGACAGCTCGCTATGGCTACACCTTC.

This clone was seen only once. Here the CDR3 DNA reads TGTGCCAGCAGTGAAGTCCTCCGGGGGGGGGCTAAAAACATTCAGTACTTC. Translating it yields CASSEVLRGGAKNIQYF. This chain connects TRBV2 to TRBJ2-4, with 8 bases fitting TRBD2. This CDR3 is 17 amino acids long. Germline-derived CDR1 and CDR2 are SNHLY and FYNNEI. With 1 base clipped from V and 4 bases from J, the junction kept 9 bases outside the gene matches.

The genes are TRBV5-1 and TRBJ1-6; 7 bases fit TRBD1. The V and J ends lost 0 bases and 10 bases, in that order; junction bases with no gene match: 22. CDR3 length: 20 residues. CDR1 and CDR2 (germline): SGHRS, YFSETQ. CDR3 coding DNA: TGCGCCAGCAGCTTGGAGGGCTCTCGGACAGGATCTAATCGGGGGTCACCCCTCCACTTT. Its protein is CASSLEGSRTGSNRGSPLHF.

CDR3: CACDWTPGNTIYF. CDR3 sequence (DNA): TGTGCCTGCGACTGGACACCTGGAAACACCATATATTTT. V and J are TRBV30 and TRBJ1-3; possible D gene TRBD1, 5 bases. Trimming pared 6 bases from V and 2 bases from J, leaving 11 bases between. CDR1 is GTSNPN and CDR2 is SVGIG in the germline V gene (reference sequence). This CDR3 is built from 13 residues.

The sample holds one count of this clone. J is TRBJ1-2 and V is TRBV10-3; D is possibly TRBD1 (5 bases). Per the germline V gene, CDR1 is ENHRY and CDR2 is SYGVKD. Trimming took 6 bases from V and 6 from J, leaving 14 bases between them. The CDR3 has 13 amino acids. The CDR3 loop is CAISQGTPDGYTF. The CDR3 DNA reads TGTGCCATCAGCCAGGGTACTCCGGATGGCTACACCTTC.

The chain couples TRBV28 to TRBJ1-5; 10 bases are a match to TRBD1. CDR3 length: 15 residues. Germline V gene data show CDR1 as MDHEN and CDR2 as SYDVKM. V trimming: 11 bases; J trimming: 4 bases; junction bases outside the gene matches: 11. The CDR3 bases are TGTGCCGCACGAACTCCGGGACAGGGGAATCAGCCCCAGCATTTT. Its translation: CAARTPGQGNQPQHF.

This chain connects TRBV29-1 to TRBJ2-5; 10 nucleotides line up with TRBD1. The CDR3 has 17 amino acids. From germline, CDR1 is SQVTM and CDR2 ANQGSEA. Trimming cost V 1 base and J 2 bases; bases outside gene matches: 10. CDR3 in amino acids: CSVEVLGQGLFQETQYF. As DNA, the CDR3 is TGCAGCGTTGAAGTACTGGGACAGGGGCTATTTCAAGAGACCCAGTACTTC.

The rearrangement uses TRBV5-1 and TRBJ2-7; the match to TRBD2 covers 9 bases. The CDR3 covers 15 residues. Germline V gene data show CDR1 as SGHRS and CDR2 as YFSETQ. Unmatched junction bases numbered 3, after V lost 0 bases and J lost 2 bases. The CDR3 DNA sequence: TGCGCCAGCAGCTTGGTAGCGGGGGAACCCTACGAGCAGTACTTC. Translated: CASSLVAGEPYEQYF. Filled out from reference TRBV5-1 and TRBJ2-7, the complete variable domain reads KAGVTQTPRYLIKTRGQQVTLSCSPISGHRSVSWYQQTPGQGLQFLFEYFSETQRNKGNFPGRFSGRQFSNSRSEMNVSTLELGDSALYLCASSLVAGEPYEQYFGPGTRLTVT.

This sequence joins TRBV7-9 and TRBJ2-3, with D unresolved. Trimming shortened V by 2 bases and J by 0 bases, and 6 bases separated the two germline ends. CDR1 is SEHNR and CDR2 is FQNEAQ in the germline V gene (reference sequence). The CDR3 is made up of 14 amino acids. The CDR3 is CASSLSLSTDTQYF. The DNA for the CDR3 is TGTGCCAGCAGCTTATCTCTGAGCACAGATACGCAGTATTTT.

The V and J genes are TRBV12-5 and TRBJ2-7; D is undetermined. V was pared by 0 bases and J by 0 bases, with 6 bases between. Per the germline V gene, CDR1 is LGHNT and CDR2 is FRNRAP. The CDR3 extends over 14 amino acids. The CDR3 region is CASGLVSNSYEQYF. The DNA of the CDR3 is TGTGCTAGTGGTTTGGTTTCTAACTCCTACGAGCAGTACTTC.

This clone was recorded once. The rearrangement uses TRBV7-2 and TRBJ2-3; 9 bases map to TRBD2. Germline V gene data show CDR1 as SGHTA and CDR2 as FQGNSA. With 5 bases clipped from V and 4 bases from J, the junction kept 10 bases outside the gene matches. This CDR3 is built from 16 residues. DNA of the CDR3: TGTGCCAGCAGCCTCGGACTAGCGCGTGTCGCAGATACGCAGTATTTT. Protein: CASSLGLARVADTQYF.

This rearrangement joins TRBV6-5 to TRBJ1-6; 7 bases align to TRBD1. The length of the CDR3 is 14 residues. With V trimmed by 7 bases and J by 13 bases, 13 bases remained unmatched. Germline V gene sequence: CDR1 MNHEY, CDR2 SVGAGI. This chain's CDR3 is CASMGQTNSSPLHF. Written as DNA, the CDR3 is TGTGCCAGCATGGGACAGACCAATTCGTCGCCCCTCCACTTT.

The chain employs TRBV28 and TRBJ2-1; 8 bases line up with TRBD2. The V gene end was trimmed by 5 bases and the J gene end by 6 bases; junction bases not matched to a gene: 3. The CDR3 contains 13 residues. Germline-derived CDR1 and CDR2 are MDHEN and SYDVKM. CDR3 region: CASSRTSTNEQFF. The CDR3 region has the DNA TGTGCCAGCAGTCGGACTAGCACCAATGAGCAGTTCTTC.

The chain uses TRBV20-1 and TRBJ2-1; D is ambiguous. This CDR3 is 11 amino acids long. V gave up 2 bases and J gave up 7 bases, with 6 bases separating them. Per germline, CDR1 DFQATT and CDR2 SNEGSKA (reference sequence). The DNA for the CDR3 is TGCAGTGCTAGACCTTATAATGAGCAGTTCTTC. This codes for CSARPYNEQFF.

This rearrangement joins TRBV18 to TRBJ1-1; weak D call: TRBD1 (5 bases). The length of the CDR3 is 14 residues. In germline, CDR1 is KGHSH, CDR2 LQKENI. V lost 3 bases, J lost 7 bases, and 15 bases lay in between. The DNA for the CDR3 is TGTGCCAGCTCACCGGACATGGGTGGATTTGAAGCTTTCTTT. Its protein product is CASSPDMGGFEAFF.

The genes are TRBV7-6 and TRBJ2-5; maybe TRBD1 (5 bases). The CDR3 contains 15 residues. Trimming removed 4 bases from V and 4 bases from J, with 16 bases in between. CDR1 is SGHVS and CDR2 is FNYEAQ in the germline V gene. The CDR3 loop is CASSSYGPGPETQYF. DNA for the CDR3: TGTGCCAGCAGCTCCTACGGACCAGGGCCAGAGACCCAGTACTTC.

The rearrangement links TRBV19 to TRBJ1-2; D is unresolved. V gave up 1 base and J gave up 0 bases, with 12 bases separating them. CDR3 length: 16 residues. Germline-derived CDR1 and CDR2 are LNHDA and SQIVND (reference sequence). In DNA, the CDR3 is TGTGCCAGTAGTATAGTTGGTACAGATGCTAACTATGGCTACACCTTC. It specifies CASSIVGTDANYGYTF.